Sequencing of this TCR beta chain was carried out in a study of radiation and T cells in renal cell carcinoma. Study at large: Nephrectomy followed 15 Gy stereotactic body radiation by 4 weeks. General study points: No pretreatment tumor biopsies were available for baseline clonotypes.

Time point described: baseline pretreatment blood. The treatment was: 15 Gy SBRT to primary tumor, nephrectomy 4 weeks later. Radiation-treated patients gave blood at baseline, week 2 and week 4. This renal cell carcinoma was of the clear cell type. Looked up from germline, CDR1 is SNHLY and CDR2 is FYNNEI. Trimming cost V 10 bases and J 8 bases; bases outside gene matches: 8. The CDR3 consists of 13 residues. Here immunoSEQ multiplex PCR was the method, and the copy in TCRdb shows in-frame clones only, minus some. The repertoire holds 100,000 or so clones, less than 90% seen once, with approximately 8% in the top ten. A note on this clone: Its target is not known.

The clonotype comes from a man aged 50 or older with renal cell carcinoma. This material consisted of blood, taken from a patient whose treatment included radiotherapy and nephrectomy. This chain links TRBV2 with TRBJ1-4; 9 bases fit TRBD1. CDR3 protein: CAITGTGFEKLFF. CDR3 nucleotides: TGTGCCATCACCGGGACAGGGTTCGAAAAACTGTTTTTT.